The rows below give T cell receptor beta chains drawn from one sample of a study of T cells in Graves' hyperthyroidism and ophthalmopathy. TCRdb called the multiplex PCR reads again in MiXCR, with one record for every CDR3 protein. The sample holds under 550,000 distinct CDR3 sequences, 20% seen once. Sequencing was carried out using blood. The receptors come from a man in his forties with Graves' ophthalmopathy. Each CDR3 is given with its conserved first and last residue. D genes are given only for firm matches. The size of a clone is reported for some rows only, either as once, few or many, or as a class for expanded clones.

J: TRBJ2-7
V: TRBV2
D: .
size: .
CDR3: CASRPDVSYEQYF
DNA: TGTGCCAGCAGACCCGACGTGTCCTACGAGCAGTACTTC

J: TRBJ1-4
V: TRBV3-1
D: .
size: many
CDR3: CASSQPSIEKLFF
DNA: TGTGCCAGCAGCCAACCCAGTATTGAAAAACTGTTTTTT

J: TRBJ2-5
V: TRBV18
D: TRBD2
size: .
CDR3: CASSGGLFRETQYF
DNA: TGTGCCAGCTCGGGAGGGTTGTTCCGAGAGACCCAGTACTTC

J: TRBJ2-7
V: TRBV4-1
D: .
size: many
CDR3: CASSQGADTYEQYF
DNA: TGCGCCAGCAGCCAAGGGGCGGATACCTACGAGCAGTACTTC

J: TRBJ2-1
V: TRBV27
D: TRBD2
size: .
CDR3: CASSQAGLTYNEQFF
DNA: TGTGCCAGCAGTCAAGCGGGGCTCACCTACAATGAGCAGTTCTTC

J: TRBJ1-2
V: TRBV4-1
D: TRBD1
size: .
CDR3: CASSQAGGYGYTF
DNA: TGCGCCAGCAGCCAAGCAGGGGGCTATGGCTACACCTTC

J: TRBJ2-5
V: TRBV2
D: .
size: many
CDR3: CASSDGGAQETQYF
DNA: TGTGCCAGCAGTGATGGAGGAGCCCAAGAGACCCAGTACTTC

J: TRBJ2-7
V: TRBV7-9
D: TRBD1
size: few
CDR3: CASSLLGQVNHEQYF
DNA: TGTGCCAGCAGCTTATTGGGACAGGTCAATCACGAGCAGTACTTC

J: TRBJ1-4
V: TRBV2
D: .
size: .
CDR3: CASRQGYQGEKLFF
DNA: TGTGCCAGCAGGCAGGGTTACCAAGGGGAAAAACTGTTTTTT

J: TRBJ2-3
V: TRBV6-5
D: .
size: few
CDR3: CASSYRGASTDTQYF
DNA: TGTGCCAGCAGTTACAGGGGGGCTAGCACAGATACGCAGTATTTT

J: TRBJ2-1
V: TRBV9
D: .
size: .
CDR3: CASEGGGGQQFF
DNA: TGTGCCAGCGAGGGGGGCGGGGGCCAGCAGTTCTTC

J: TRBJ1-1
V: TRBV6-1
D: .
size: .
CDR3: CASSGELGASTEAFF
DNA: TGTGCCAGCAGTGGGGAATTGGGGGCTAGCACTGAAGCTTTCTTT

J: TRBJ1-2
V: TRBV6-1
D: .
size: many
CDR3: CASSGHGGYTF
DNA: TGTGCCAGCAGTGGGCACGGTGGCTACACCTTC

J: TRBJ2-2
V: TRBV12-3/TRBV12-4
D: .
size: few
CDR3: CASSLFLGGGAVNGELFF
DNA: TGTGCCAGCAGTTTATTTCTTGGAGGGGGGGCCGTGAACGGGGAGCTGTTTTTT

J: TRBJ2-3
V: TRBV2
D: TRBD2
size: many
CDR3: CASSDPGGGYTDTQYF
DNA: TGTGCCAGCAGTGATCCGGGGGGTGGTTACACAGATACGCAGTATTTT

J: TRBJ1-2
V: TRBV11-2
D: .
size: many
CDR3: CASRALGGPLRGYTF
DNA: TGTGCCAGCAGGGCCCTGGGCGGCCCGTTACGTGGCTACACCTTC

J: TRBJ1-2
V: TRBV30
D: .
size: few
CDR3: CAWSVSAGAVGFTF
DNA: TGTGCCTGGAGTGTATCGGCGGGGGCAGTGGGTTTCACCTTC